This TCR beta chain was retrieved from a study of cytomegalovirus exposure and HLA in healthy donors (dated by TCRdb to the late 2010s). Turning to the overall study: According to a later analysis, the 120 or so validation repertoires were produced on the same platform as the approximately 690 repertoires of the first cohort. Along with the approximately 600-subject first cohort, a separate validation cohort of approximately 110 different subjects was used. The study was designed to test whether signatures of past pathogen exposure could be identified by cataloging public T cell receptors. High-throughput TCR immunosequencing, statistical association of individual TCRs with disease status, and machine learning were combined to predict cytomegalovirus infection status.

General conclusions and limits of the study: The authors suggested that the approach could potentially be generalized to other disease states and immunological phenotypes. The study gave a list of over 150 TCR beta chains associated with cytomegalovirus. Subsequent analysis determined that TCRs grouped into clusters in the first cohort also showed a tendency toward co-occurrence across the approximately 110 validation repertoires, and approximately 93% of cluster scores exceeded 0. Most TCR sequences were observed very rarely across donors, whereas some public TCRs were present in many individuals. A later analysis lacked HLA typing for the validation cohort, so it scored co-occurrence in that cohort across all 110 or so repertoires. In vitro tests confirmed that a few of the cytomegalovirus-associated TCR beta chains recognize cytomegalovirus antigens. The classifier was reported to diagnose cytomegalovirus status with high specificity and sensitivity in both the original cohort and the validation cohort.

Preparation of the library involved the immunoSEQ multiplex PCR assay. The paper's data handling went like this. A statistical classification framework was built for diagnosing cytomegalovirus status from the catalog of TCR beta chain sequences. The immuneACCESS repertoire file appears here via TCRdb, limited to in-frame rearrangements. These files lack a portion of the clones; in checked studies, under half of the deficit traces to unresolved V genes, and the cause of the others is not known. For V, J and clone size, that table is used; D and trimming come from the DNA. In this sample the table shows around 300,000 clones, approximately 88% of which occur a single time. Together, the top ten hold roughly 0.88% of the sample. The donors were included in the validation cohort of over a hundred subjects, a group kept apart from the roughly 700-subject first cohort. CDR1 and CDR2 are read off the germline V gene as ENHRY and SYGVKD. A distance of 9 bases separates the germline ends of V and J, which lose 0 bases and 6 bases respectively. The CDR3 sequence holds 13 residues, the cysteine and phenylalanine included. Here the CDR3 DNA is all that survives: 39 bases in frame from base 1.

Details on this clone: This clone's antigen is unknown. Nothing much larger sits one base from this clone, and base qualities are not available.

The rearrangement combines TRBV10-3 with TRBJ2-7, with a tentative D gene TRBD1 over 7 matching bases. The clonotype was recovered from a man under 40 in good health and CMV-seronegative. Sequenced material: PBMCs. The DNA sequence is given as TGTGCCATCAGTGAGTCGCAGGGGGGCGAGCAGTACTTC. Its translation is CAISESQGGEQYF.